A selection of T cell receptor beta chains follows, all from one sample in a study of blood T cell repertoires in COVID-19. Some clones are missing from TCRdb's copy, which holds only in-frame ones; the method was immunoSEQ multiplex PCR. The table includes about 200,000 clones, approximately 90% detected once. Source material: peripheral blood. These receptor sequences come from a man aged 45-65 years with COVID-19, enrolled during active disease. CDR3s include the opening cysteine and the closing phenylalanine or tryptophan. The order of the fields is CDR3 length, clone size, J gene, D gene, V gene, CDR3 DNA, CDR3 protein. The D gene is left open where the match is weak. Clone size, where shown, is once, few, many, or a class for clones that have expanded.

len: 14
abundance: -
j_gene: TRBJ1-1
d_gene: -
v_gene: TRBV18
CDR3nt: TGTGCCAGCTCACCACGAACAGTAAACACTGAAGCTTTCTTT
CDR3aa: CASSPRTVNTEAFF

len: 15
abundance: once
j_gene: TRBJ1-4
d_gene: -
v_gene: TRBV5-4
CDR3nt: TGTGCCAGCAGCTTGGCCCCAGGGCAGGATGAAAAACTGTTTTTT
CDR3aa: CASSLAPGQDEKLFF

len: 14
abundance: -
j_gene: TRBJ2-5
d_gene: TRBD1
v_gene: TRBV7-9
CDR3nt: TGTGCCAGCAGCTTAGGGACAGGGTGGGAGACCCAGTACTTC
CDR3aa: CASSLGTGWETQYF

len: 12
abundance: -
j_gene: TRBJ2-1
d_gene: TRBD1
v_gene: TRBV6-4
CDR3nt: TGTGCCAGCAGTGACGGGACAGGGGAGCAGTTCTTC
CDR3aa: CASSDGTGEQFF

len: 15
abundance: -
j_gene: TRBJ2-5
d_gene: TRBD1
v_gene: TRBV5-6
CDR3nt: TGTGCCAGCAGCTTGGCCGGGACAGGGGAAGAGACCCAGTACTTC
CDR3aa: CASSLAGTGEETQYF

len: 15
abundance: -
j_gene: TRBJ2-7
d_gene: TRBD2
v_gene: TRBV6-5
CDR3nt: TGTGCCAGCCTGGGGGGACTAGCGGGATACTACGAGCAGTACTTC
CDR3aa: CASLGGLAGYYEQYF

len: 14
abundance: -
j_gene: TRBJ2-2
d_gene: TRBD1
v_gene: TRBV7-9
CDR3nt: TGTGCCAGCAGCAAACAGGGGTTCACCGGGGAGCTGTTTTTT
CDR3aa: CASSKQGFTGELFF

len: 14
abundance: -
j_gene: TRBJ2-5
d_gene: -
v_gene: TRBV3-1/TRBV3-2
CDR3nt: TGTGCCAGCAGCCCACCGGGTCAGGGTGAGACCCAGTACTTC
CDR3aa: CASSPPGQGETQYF

len: 14
abundance: -
j_gene: TRBJ2-7
d_gene: -
v_gene: TRBV7-9
CDR3nt: TGTGCCAGCAGCTTAGCCGAGGGAGTAGGCGAGCAGTACTTC
CDR3aa: CASSLAEGVGEQYF

len: 16
abundance: -
j_gene: TRBJ2-5
d_gene: TRBD1
v_gene: TRBV6-5
CDR3nt: TGTGCCAGCAGTTACTCGGGACAGCAGGCCCAAGAGACCCAGTACTTC
CDR3aa: CASSYSGQQAQETQYF

len: 16
abundance: -
j_gene: TRBJ2-1
d_gene: -
v_gene: TRBV9
CDR3nt: TGTGCCAGCAGCGTAGGGTTGGGGGCTGGGTACAATGAGCAGTTCTTC
CDR3aa: CASSVGLGAGYNEQFF

len: 15
abundance: -
j_gene: TRBJ2-5
d_gene: -
v_gene: TRBV5-4
CDR3nt: TGTGCCAGCAGTCAGCAAAAACAGCCGGGGGAGACCCAGTACTTC
CDR3aa: CASSQQKQPGETQYF

len: 17
abundance: -
j_gene: TRBJ1-3
d_gene: -
v_gene: TRBV6-6
CDR3nt: TGTGCCAGCAGTCGTACGTTAAACAGGAACTCTGGAAACACCATATATTTT
CDR3aa: CASSRTLNRNSGNTIYF

len: 14
abundance: -
j_gene: TRBJ1-1
d_gene: TRBD1
v_gene: TRBV5-8
CDR3nt: TGTGCCAGCAGCTTGGGCGACAGGGACACTGAAGCTTTCTTT
CDR3aa: CASSLGDRDTEAFF

len: 16
abundance: -
j_gene: TRBJ2-3
d_gene: TRBD2
v_gene: TRBV18
CDR3nt: TGTGCCAGCTCACGCCAGCGGGAGGAAGCCACAGATACGCAGTATTTT
CDR3aa: CASSRQREEATDTQYF

len: 13
abundance: once
j_gene: TRBJ2-5
d_gene: -
v_gene: TRBV19
CDR3nt: TGTGCCAGTAGTTCTCACAGGGAAGAGACCCAGTACTTC
CDR3aa: CASSSHREETQYF

len: 15
abundance: once
j_gene: TRBJ2-3
d_gene: TRBD2
v_gene: TRBV7-3
CDR3nt: TGTGCCAGCAGCTCTAGCGGGGGGGCAACAGATACGCAGTATTTT
CDR3aa: CASSSSGGATDTQYF

len: 14
abundance: -
j_gene: TRBJ2-3
d_gene: TRBD2
v_gene: TRBV10-1
CDR3nt: TGCGCCAGCAGTGCGGGGGGGGACACAGATACGCAGTATTTT
CDR3aa: CASSAGGDTDTQYF

len: 16
abundance: once
j_gene: TRBJ2-5
d_gene: TRBD2
v_gene: TRBV27
CDR3nt: TGTGCCAGCAGTCCGCAGGGACTACAACCCGTCGAGACCCAGTACTTC
CDR3aa: CASSPQGLQPVETQYF

len: 15
abundance: -
j_gene: TRBJ2-5
d_gene: TRBD2
v_gene: TRBV5-1
CDR3nt: TGCGCCAGCAGTACTTCCGGGACTAGCGAAGAGACCCAGTACTTC
CDR3aa: CASSTSGTSEETQYF

len: 16
abundance: -
j_gene: TRBJ1-5
d_gene: -
v_gene: TRBV15
CDR3nt: TGTGCCACCAGCAGAGAGTTGGCAGGGAATAATCAGCCCCAGCATTTT
CDR3aa: CATSRELAGNNQPQHF

len: 14
abundance: few
j_gene: TRBJ1-1
d_gene: TRBD1
v_gene: TRBV5-1
CDR3nt: TGCGCCAGCAGCCGGGGACAGTCCAACACTGAAGCTTTCTTT
CDR3aa: CASSRGQSNTEAFF

len: 14
abundance: -
j_gene: TRBJ2-1
d_gene: -
v_gene: TRBV5-4
CDR3nt: TGTGCCAGCAGCTCGCTAGATTTCAAGAATGAGCAGTTCTTC
CDR3aa: CASSSLDFKNEQFF

len: 14
abundance: -
j_gene: TRBJ2-2
d_gene: -
v_gene: TRBV6-1
CDR3nt: TGTGCCAGCAGTGAGGGCGATTCACGGGGGGAGCTGTTTTTT
CDR3aa: CASSEGDSRGELFF

len: 17
abundance: -
j_gene: TRBJ2-1
d_gene: TRBD2
v_gene: TRBV6-1
CDR3nt: TGTGCCAGCAGTGAAGCTAGCCTAGCGGGACCTTACAATGAGCAGTTCTTC
CDR3aa: CASSEASLAGPYNEQFF

len: 13
abundance: -
j_gene: TRBJ1-3
d_gene: -
v_gene: TRBV30
CDR3nt: TGTGCCTGGATTCGGACAGATGGAAACACCATATATTTT
CDR3aa: CAWIRTDGNTIYF

len: 15
abundance: -
j_gene: TRBJ2-3
d_gene: TRBD1
v_gene: TRBV19
CDR3nt: TGTGCCAGTAGTAGGGGACAGGGGGCGCGAGATACGCAGTATTTT
CDR3aa: CASSRGQGARDTQYF

len: 13
abundance: -
j_gene: TRBJ1-2
d_gene: TRBD1
v_gene: TRBV30
CDR3nt: TGTGCCCGAGACAGGGCCACCATCTATGGCTACACCTTC
CDR3aa: CARDRATIYGYTF

len: 12
abundance: -
j_gene: TRBJ1-3
d_gene: TRBD1
v_gene: TRBV27
CDR3nt: TGTGCCAGCGGGACAGCTGGAAACACCATATATTTT
CDR3aa: CASGTAGNTIYF

len: 16
abundance: -
j_gene: TRBJ1-2
d_gene: TRBD1
v_gene: TRBV10-3
CDR3nt: TGTGCCATCAGTCCACTGGGACAGGGGGCCAGGTATGGCTACACCTTC
CDR3aa: CAISPLGQGARYGYTF

len: 15
abundance: -
j_gene: TRBJ2-5
d_gene: TRBD2
v_gene: TRBV7-9
CDR3nt: TGTGCCAGCAGCACCCAGGGGGGACTAGCACCGACCCAGTACTTC
CDR3aa: CASSTQGGLAPTQYF

len: 12
abundance: -
j_gene: TRBJ1-2
d_gene: -
v_gene: TRBV7-2
CDR3nt: TGTGCCAGCAGCCGGGAGTACTATGGCTACACCTTC
CDR3aa: CASSREYYGYTF

len: 13
abundance: few
j_gene: TRBJ2-7
d_gene: -
v_gene: TRBV29-1
CDR3nt: TGCAGCGTTGAACTACGTGATCCTTACGAGCAGTACTTC
CDR3aa: CSVELRDPYEQYF

len: 13
abundance: -
j_gene: TRBJ2-5
d_gene: -
v_gene: TRBV24-1
CDR3nt: TGTGCCACCAGTGCCTCCTTTAGCGGGACCCAGTACTTC
CDR3aa: CATSASFSGTQYF

len: 15
abundance: -
j_gene: TRBJ1-2
d_gene: TRBD1
v_gene: TRBV19
CDR3nt: TGTGCCAGTAGCTCCGGAGGGGGCGGGATGTTTGGCTACACCTTC
CDR3aa: CASSSGGGGMFGYTF

len: 18
abundance: -
j_gene: TRBJ1-6
d_gene: TRBD1
v_gene: TRBV4-3
CDR3nt: TGCGCCAGCAGCCAAGAAAGGGTAGGGCAGGGGGTATATTCGCCCCTCCACTTT
CDR3aa: CASSQERVGQGVYSPLHF

len: 16
abundance: -
j_gene: TRBJ2-5
d_gene: TRBD2
v_gene: TRBV27
CDR3nt: TGTGCCAGCAGTCCCCGGACTAGCGGGAGCCTTGAGACCCAGTACTTC
CDR3aa: CASSPRTSGSLETQYF

len: 16
abundance: -
j_gene: TRBJ1-2
d_gene: -
v_gene: TRBV5-5
CDR3nt: TGTGCCAGCAGCTTGGAGTGGGGGCGGACTAACTATGGCTACACCTTC
CDR3aa: CASSLEWGRTNYGYTF

len: 18
abundance: -
j_gene: TRBJ1-1
d_gene: -
v_gene: TRBV27
CDR3nt: TGTGCCAGCAGTTTATCGCGGGCAGGCCCGGGCTGGTCGGGTGAAGCTTTCTTT
CDR3aa: CASSLSRAGPGWSGEAFF

len: 15
abundance: -
j_gene: TRBJ2-3
d_gene: -
v_gene: TRBV5-5
CDR3nt: TGTGCCAGCAGCTTGGTGTCAACTAGCACAGATACGCAGTATTTT
CDR3aa: CASSLVSTSTDTQYF

len: 15
abundance: -
j_gene: TRBJ1-5
d_gene: -
v_gene: TRBV7-2
CDR3nt: TGTGCCAGCAGCCGCCTGGGCAGGGAAGATCAGCCCCAGCATTTT
CDR3aa: CASSRLGREDQPQHF

len: 14
abundance: few
j_gene: TRBJ1-3
d_gene: -
v_gene: TRBV5-1
CDR3nt: TGCGCCAGCAGCTACGGACAGTCTGGAAACACCATATATTTT
CDR3aa: CASSYGQSGNTIYF

len: 14
abundance: -
j_gene: TRBJ1-2
d_gene: -
v_gene: TRBV7-2
CDR3nt: TGTGCCAGCAGCTTAGATAGATTTAACTATGGCTACACCTTC
CDR3aa: CASSLDRFNYGYTF

len: 15
abundance: -
j_gene: TRBJ2-3
d_gene: -
v_gene: TRBV4-2
CDR3nt: TGTGCCAGCAGCCAAGAAACAACGCGCACAGATACGCAGTATTTT
CDR3aa: CASSQETTRTDTQYF